Sample share makes the clone carrying this T cell receptor (beta chain) medium-sized. What it recognizes is unknown. These data belong to a study of shared clonotypes between healthy human individuals. With CCR7-negative CD45RA+ TemRA cells, CD45RO+ cells were combined in CD8 memory. Original handling: Junction-only immunoSEQ data arrived without quality scores, meaning filtering differed. Here immunoSEQ multiplex PCR was the method, and the copy in TCRdb shows in-frame clones only, minus some. V, J and clone size are taken as reported in that table, and D and trimming were inferred from the DNA itself. In the table there are 98,000 or so clones, roughly 70% of which are singletons. The CDR3 extends over 13 amino acids. Germline V gives CDR1 MNHEY, CDR2 SMNVEV (reference sequence). The ends were cut back, 8 bases at V and 2 bases at J, with 12 bases in the middle. General observations from the study: When compared with the clonotypes that were shared by all four sorted-subset donors, the non-shared clonotypes turned out to have lower generation probabilities. Estimated richness values were generally larger in naive subsets than in memory subsets.

The origin of this receptor is a young woman in good health. The chain links TRBV27 to TRBJ1-1; D might be TRBD1 (6 bases). Sequences were obtained from memory CD8+ T cells sorted from blood. Subset indicated: CD45RO+ cells pooled with CCR7-negative TemRA cells. The CDR3 spells CASSQGINTEAFF. CDR3 bases: TGTGCCAGCTCCCAGGGGATAAACACTGAAGCTTTCTTT.